Following are 17 T cell receptor beta chains from one sample sequenced in a study of OX40 agonist ivuxolimab in advanced cancers. Clones were sequenced by immunoSEQ multiplex PCR, and TCRdb holds only the in-frame ones, with some missing. The sample lists about 37,000 clones; roughly 80% were seen once. Specimen: CD4+ or CD8+ T cells sorted from blood, collected in a trial of the OX40 agonist ivuxolimab. These receptors were collected from an adult with an advanced solid tumor such as melanoma, head and neck, liver or kidney cancer.

This clone is termed medium-sized (0.01 to 0.1%). The V and J genes are TRBV7-9 and TRBJ2-2, with TRBD2 identical over 9 bases. The CDR3 contains 17 residues. Germline CDR1 and CDR2: SEHNR and FQNEAQ (reference sequence). Trimming took 4 bases from V and 1 from J; bases not matched to a gene: 7. The CDR3, as DNA: TGTGCCAGCAGCTCCTGGACACTAGCGGGGAACACCGGGGAGCTGTTTTTT. Its protein product is CASSSWTLAGNTGELFF.

The chain carries TRBV18 and TRBJ2-7, with D perhaps TRBD2 (5 bases). Trimming shortened V by 3 bases and J by 0 bases, and 15 bases separated the two germline ends. The CDR3 consists of 16 residues. Germline V gene data show CDR1 as KGHSH and CDR2 as LQKENI. CDR3 region: CASSPGGSERSYEQYF. CDR3 DNA sequence: TGTGCCAGCTCACCCGGCGGTAGCGAACGCTCCTACGAGCAGTACTTC.

The chain uses TRBV4-3 and TRBJ2-1; TRBD2 matches at 9 bases. The J segment lost 8 bases and the V segment lost 0 bases, leaving 5 bases of the junction unmatched. The CDR3 extends over 15 amino acids. The germline CDR1 and CDR2 sequences are LGHNA and YSLEER. The CDR3, as DNA: TGCGCCAGCAGCCAAGATGCGGGAGGGCCCGATGAGCAGTTCTTC. Translated: CASSQDAGGPDEQFF.

The V gene is TRBV5-1, the J gene TRBJ2-6; 9 positions match TRBD1. V trimming: 4 bases; J trimming: 0 bases; junction bases outside the gene matches: 2. The CDR3 contains 16 residues. Germline assignment: CDR1 SGHRS and CDR2 YFSETQ. The chain's CDR3 is CASSKDRGSGANVLTF. The CDR3 nucleotides are TGCGCCAGCAGCAAGGACAGGGGCTCTGGGGCCAACGTCCTGACTTTC.

V is TRBV7-3 and J is TRBJ2-3, with 10 bases matching TRBD2. V was pared by 5 bases and J by 4 bases, with 6 bases of the junction left unmatched. The length of the CDR3 is 15 residues. Germline V gene sequence: CDR1 SGHTA, CDR2 FQGTGA. CDR3 protein: CASSPSGGAADTQYF. The CDR3 DNA is TGTGCCAGCAGCCCGAGCGGGGGGGCGGCAGATACGCAGTATTTT.

The rearrangement uses TRBV27 and TRBJ2-3, with 10 bases fitting TRBD2. CDR1 MNHEY and CDR2 SMNVEV come from the germline V gene (reference sequence). The CDR3 runs 17 residues. Germline trimming cut 0 bases from V and 2 bases from J; bases unmatched to any gene: 5. The DNA for the CDR3 is TGTGCCAGCAGTTTATCTTACCTAGCGGGAGTCACAGATACGCAGTATTTT. Its protein is CASSLSYLAGVTDTQYF.

V is TRBV18 and J is TRBJ2-5, with D tentatively TRBD1 (6 bases). CDR1 KGHSH and CDR2 LQKENI come from the germline V gene. V shed 3 bases and J shed 3 bases, with 14 bases lying between them. The CDR3 runs to 15 residues. CDR3 DNA sequence: TGTGCCAGCTCACCCTACAGGGTTCTAGAAGAGACCCAGTACTTC. Translated, it gives CASSPYRVLEETQYF.

The V call is TRBV18, the J call TRBJ1-1; D call uncertain. V was trimmed by 5 bases and J by 1 base, leaving 14 bases between them. The CDR3 sequence is 15 residues long. The germline V gene has CDR1 KGHSH and CDR2 LQKENI. This CDR3 reads CASSSGWGENTEAFF. Written as DNA, the CDR3 is TGTGCCAGCTCATCCGGTTGGGGAGAGAACACTGAAGCTTTCTTT.

The rearrangement uses TRBV12-5 and TRBJ2-7; D could derive from TRBD1 or TRBD2 (5 bases each). There are 15 residues in the CDR3. The germline CDR1 and CDR2 sequences are LGHNT and FRNRAP. The V end lost 4 bases, the J end lost 2 bases, and 15 bases lay between the germline ends. The CDR3: CASGSLPGTPYEQYF. For the CDR3, the DNA is TGTGCTAGTGGTTCCCTCCCAGGGACCCCCTACGAGCAGTACTTC.

The chain carries TRBV6-1 and TRBJ1-3; D perhaps matches TRBD1 (5 bases). The CDR3 is made up of 13 amino acids. Trimming stripped 11 bases from V and 1 base from J, with 12 bases between. CDR1 and CDR2 from the germline V gene are MNHNS and SASEGT. Here the CDR3 DNA reads TGTGCCGCCACAGGTAGTTCTGGAAACACCATATATTTT. It translates to CAATGSSGNTIYF.

This chain links TRBV2 with TRBJ1-1; no reliable D call. CDR1 and CDR2 (germline): SNHLY, FYNNEI. There are 15 residues in the CDR3. The ends were cut back, 6 bases at V and 1 base at J, with 15 bases in the middle. Here the CDR3 reads CASRKALGPNTEAFF. CDR3 coding DNA: TGTGCCAGCAGAAAGGCCCTTGGACCGAACACTGAAGCTTTCTTT.

The chain couples TRBV7-3 to TRBJ2-5; 10 bases match TRBD1. Germline V gives CDR1 SGHTA, CDR2 FQGTGA. The CDR3 is 16 amino acids. V gave up 5 bases and J gave up 3 bases; unmatched junction bases: 9. CDR3: CASSQGTGARKETQYF. CDR3 nucleotides: TGTGCCAGCAGCCAAGGGACAGGGGCTCGAAAAGAGACCCAGTACTTC.

J is TRBJ2-5 and V is TRBV6-5; tentatively, D is TRBD2 (5 bases). Germline assignment: CDR1 MNHEY and CDR2 SVGAGI. The V and J ends lost 1 base and 2 bases respectively, with 11 bases between them. There are 15 residues in the CDR3. CDR3 coding DNA: TGTGCCAGCAGTTACTTATCGGGGAATCAAGAGACCCAGTACTTC. This codes for CASSYLSGNQETQYF.

V is TRBV5-5 and J is TRBJ2-7; TRBD2 matches at 14 bases. The germline gives CDR1 SGHKS, CDR2 YYEKEE (reference sequence). Trimming cost V 4 bases and J 3 bases; bases outside gene matches: 6. The CDR3 covers 16 residues. For the CDR3, the DNA is TGTGCCAGCAGCCTTACTGGGACTAGCGGGAGCTACGAGCAGTACTTC. It codes for CASSLTGTSGSYEQYF.

The chain has TRBV7-2 and TRBJ2-1; 7 bases fit TRBD2. Germline CDR1 and CDR2: SGHTA and FQGNSA. V gave up 7 bases and J gave up 1 base; unmatched junction bases: 4. This CDR3 has 14 amino acids. The CDR3 sequence: CASTRGVSYNEQFF. The CDR3 coding sequence is TGTGCCAGCACTCGGGGGGTATCCTACAATGAGCAGTTCTTC.

This clone was seen a few times. The sample contains more than one DNA sequence encoding this CDR3. The chain joins TRBV7-2 to TRBJ2-7; unclear D gene. V was cut by 1 base and J by 4 bases, with 2 bases left in between. CDR3 size: 11 residues. Germline V gene sequence: CDR1 SGHTA, CDR2 FQGNSA. The CDR3 sequence: CASSLVYEQYF. CDR3 bases: TGTGCCAGCAGCTTAGTTTACGAGCAGTACTTC.

The gene calls are TRBV7-2 and TRBJ1-4; D is undetermined. Germline V gene lookup returns CDR1 SGHTA and CDR2 FQGNSA. The CDR3 has 18 residues. Between the trimmed V and J ends, which lost 3 bases and 0 bases, there was a span of 17 bases. CDR3 sequence reads: CASSFRYGGSATNEKLFF. CDR3 coding DNA: TGTGCCAGCAGCTTTAGGTACGGCGGGTCCGCAACTAATGAAAAACTGTTTTTT.